The rows below give T cell receptor beta chains drawn from one sample of a study of blood T cell repertoires in COVID-19. The method was immunoSEQ multiplex PCR; TCRdb's version includes in-frame clones alone and lacks a portion of them. In the table there are roughly 150,000 clones, 65% to 85% of which are singletons. The sequenced sample consisted of peripheral blood. Every receptor here comes from a woman of 80 years or more with active or convalescent COVID-19. Each CDR3 is given with its conserved first and last residue. D genes are given only for firm matches. Size tells how often a clone was seen (once, few, many) or the class of an expanded clone, and some rows leave it out.

clone_size,j_call,v_call,d_call,cdr3_nt,cdr3_aa
.,TRBJ2-3,TRBV3-1/TRBV3-2,.,TGTGCCAGCAGCCAGGGTCCACAGGGACCGCAGTATTTT,CASSQGPQGPQYF
.,TRBJ1-1,TRBV6-5,.,TGTGCCAGCAGTTATGGGAGGGCGGCTGAAGCTTTCTTT,CASSYGRAAEAFF
.,TRBJ1-3,TRBV19,.,TGTGCCAGTATCAAACAGGGCGCCCCTGGAAACACCATATATTTT,CASIKQGAPGNTIYF
.,TRBJ1-2,TRBV28,.,TGTGCCAGCAGTTTCCGAAGGAGGTCTAACTATGGCTACACCTTC,CASSFRRRSNYGYTF
.,TRBJ1-1,TRBV27,TRBD1,TGTGCCAGCAGTTCCGGGACAGTACAAAAAGAAGCTTTCTTT,CASSSGTVQKEAFF
once,TRBJ2-5,TRBV6-2/TRBV6-3,.,TGTGCCAGCAGTTACTCGGATAGCGGAGAAGAGACCCAGTACTTC,CASSYSDSGEETQYF
.,TRBJ1-4,TRBV5-1,.,TGCGCCAGCCGCGGGCCCGCGGATGAAAAACTGTTTTTT,CASRGPADEKLFF
.,TRBJ1-1,TRBV11-2,.,TGTGCCAGCAGCCCCGGTTATAACACTGAAGCTTTCTTT,CASSPGYNTEAFF
.,TRBJ2-5,TRBV19,TRBD1,TGTGCCAGTAGTATCGGCAGGGGGCAAGAGACCCAGTACTTC,CASSIGRGQETQYF
once,TRBJ2-7,TRBV24-1,TRBD1,TGTGCCACCAGTGATTACCAATCTCGGACAGGGACCAACAGCTACGAGCAGTACTTC,CATSDYQSRTGTNSYEQYF
.,TRBJ2-1,TRBV20-1,TRBD1,TGCAGTGCTGACAGGGGGCTCGAGCAGTTCTTC,CSADRGLEQFF
.,TRBJ1-4,TRBV28,TRBD1,TGTGCCAGCAGTGAGGACAGGTGGGGTGAAAAACTGTTTTTT,CASSEDRWGEKLFF
.,TRBJ1-4,TRBV25-1,.,TGTGCCAGCAGTGAATGGAGGCAGGTTAATGAAAAACTGTTTTTT,CASSEWRQVNEKLFF
.,TRBJ1-1,TRBV7-8,.,TGTGCCAGCGGCGGGGGGTCGAACACTGAAGCTTTCTTT,CASGGGSNTEAFF
.,TRBJ2-7,TRBV21-1,.,TGTGCCTTCCCCGGGAGGCCCTACGAGCAGTACTTC,CAFPGRPYEQYF
.,TRBJ1-2,TRBV3-1/TRBV3-2,.,TGTGCCAGCAGCCGAGACCGGACTAGCGGCTACACCTTC,CASSRDRTSGYTF
.,TRBJ1-5,TRBV12-5,.,TGTGCTAGTGGTTTGAATGAGGGTTATCAGCCCCAGCATTTT,CASGLNEGYQPQHF
.,TRBJ1-1,TRBV18,TRBD1,TGTGCCAGCTCACTGGGACAGGACGAAGCTTTCTTT,CASSLGQDEAFF
.,TRBJ2-5,TRBV5-1,TRBD1,TGCGCCAGCAGCTTGGCCGGGCAGGGGGTAGAGACCCAGTACTTC,CASSLAGQGVETQYF
once,TRBJ1-6,TRBV6-5,TRBD1,TGTGCCAGCAGCCCACAGGGGCGGAATTCACCCCTCCACTTT,CASSPQGRNSPLHF
.,TRBJ2-7,TRBV7-6,TRBD2,TGTGCCAGCAGCCCGAGGCTAGCGGGGGGCTCCTACGAGCAGTACTTC,CASSPRLAGGSYEQYF
.,TRBJ1-1,TRBV27,.,TGTGCCAGCAGAGGGGAGGCGGTCACTGAAGCTTTCTTT,CASRGEAVTEAFF
once,TRBJ2-1,TRBV4-1,.,TGCGCCAGCAGCCAAGAACTCGGGTCAGGGATGGGTGAGCAGTTCTTC,CASSQELGSGMGEQFF
.,TRBJ1-3,TRBV9,.,TGTGCCAGCAGCACGGGGGGGACTGGAAACACCATATATTTT,CASSTGGTGNTIYF
.,TRBJ1-2,TRBV3-1/TRBV3-2,TRBD1,TGTGCCAGCAGCCACTGGACAGGGACCCACACCTTC,CASSHWTGTHTF
.,TRBJ2-2,TRBV7-2,TRBD2,TGTGCCAGCAGCTTAGGGCTAGCGGGGGGGCGGTACACCGGGGAGCTGTTTTTT,CASSLGLAGGRYTGELFF
.,TRBJ1-4,TRBV7-9,.,TGTGCCAGCAGCCCCGACACCCCCAGAAGTGAAAAACTGTTTTTT,CASSPDTPRSEKLFF
.,TRBJ1-5,TRBV5-6,TRBD1,TGTGCCAGCAGCTTCGGGACAGTCCTCAATCAGCCCCAGCATTTT,CASSFGTVLNQPQHF
.,TRBJ2-2,TRBV7-6,.,TGTGCCAGCAGCTTAGTACAGGCTACCGGGGAGCTGTTTTTT,CASSLVQATGELFF